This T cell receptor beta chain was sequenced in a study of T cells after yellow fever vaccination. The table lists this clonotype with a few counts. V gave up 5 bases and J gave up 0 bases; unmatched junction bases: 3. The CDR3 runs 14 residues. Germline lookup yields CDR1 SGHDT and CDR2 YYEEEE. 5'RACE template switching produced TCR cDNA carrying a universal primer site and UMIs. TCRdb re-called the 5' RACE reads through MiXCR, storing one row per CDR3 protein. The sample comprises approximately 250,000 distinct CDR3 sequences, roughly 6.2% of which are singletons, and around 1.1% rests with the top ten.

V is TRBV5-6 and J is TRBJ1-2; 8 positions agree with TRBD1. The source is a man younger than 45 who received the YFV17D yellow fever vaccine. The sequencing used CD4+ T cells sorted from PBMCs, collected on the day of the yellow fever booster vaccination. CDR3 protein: CASRGQEPNYGYTF. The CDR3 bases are TGTGCCAGCAGGGGACAGGAGCCTAACTATGGCTACACCTTC.